These 29 T cell receptor beta chains share one sample of origin, sequenced in a study of T-cell reconstitution after alpha-beta-depleted transplantation in children. Preparation of the TCRbeta library involved a method that used unique molecular identifiers. TCRdb passed the PCR reads through MiXCR, listing each CDR3 protein once. This table has 300,000 to 350,000 distinct CDR3 sequences, 15% to 20% appearing once. The sample was PBMCs, mostly from graft donor cells, taken 360 days after TCRalphabeta/CD19-depleted stem cell transplant. The receptors derive from a male patient under 10 years old who had a stem cell transplant for acute lymphoblastic leukemia, so the T cells may come from the graft donor.

This chain uses TRBV28 with TRBJ2-5; TRBD1 matches at 8 bases. The CDR3 consists of 15 residues. Trimming took 5 bases from V and 4 from J; bases not matched to a gene: 9. CDR1 MDHEN and CDR2 SYDVKM come from the germline V gene. CDR3 nucleotide sequence: TGTGCCAGCAGTGACAGGGGAGGCGACACAGAGACCCAGTACTTC. Its translation: CASSDRGGDTETQYF.

This clonotype showed up just a few times. The chain employs TRBV7-9 and TRBJ2-2; no clear D gene. The CDR3 has 11 residues. Germline-derived CDR1 and CDR2 are SEHNR and FQNEAQ (reference sequence). V was cut by 5 bases and J by 6 bases, with 4 bases left in between. The CDR3 sequence is CASSAPGELFF. As DNA, the CDR3 is TGTGCCAGCAGCGCCCCCGGGGAGCTGTTTTTT.

The chain employs TRBV27 and TRBJ2-7; TRBD2 matches 9 bases. Germline CDR1 MNHEY, CDR2 SMNVEV (reference sequence). The CDR3 spans 14 residues. Trimming cost V 3 bases and J 2 bases; bases outside gene matches: 2. CDR3 nucleotides: TGTGCCAGCAGTTTCCGACTAGCGGCCTACGAGCAGTACTTC. It is translated as CASSFRLAAYEQYF.

The rearrangement uses TRBV5-1 and TRBJ2-1; D ambiguous. Per germline, CDR1 SGHRS and CDR2 YFSETQ. The V and J ends lost 0 bases and 4 bases respectively, with 14 bases between them. This CDR3 has 16 residues. The CDR3 coding sequence is TGCGCCAGCAGCTTGGTGCCGGACGGGTTTTACAATGAGCAGTTCTTC. Translated, it gives CASSLVPDGFYNEQFF.

This clonotype occurred a few times. The chain links TRBV9 to TRBJ1-5; 7 bases agree with TRBD1. The CDR3 sequence is 17 residues long. J lost 5 bases, V lost 5 bases, and 16 bases had no gene match. Per the germline V gene, CDR1 is SGDLS and CDR2 is YYNGEE. The CDR3 here is CASSRIIGQESYQPQHF. The CDR3 bases are TGTGCCAGCAGTAGAATTATAGGACAGGAGTCCTATCAGCCCCAGCATTTT.

There are many counts of this clonotype. This rearrangement joins TRBV20-1 to TRBJ1-6; D is unclear. Germline CDR1 reads DFQATT; CDR2 reads SNEGSKA (reference sequence). The CDR3 has 12 residues. Between the trimmed V and J ends, which lost 6 bases and 7 bases, there was a span of 10 bases. CDR3 nucleotide sequence: TGCAGTGCACGGACCGGGAATTCACCCCTCCACTTT. This encodes CSARTGNSPLHF.

V usage is TRBV28 and J usage is TRBJ2-5, with 8 nucleotides matching TRBD1. J gave up 3 bases and V 6 bases, and 6 bases lay outside the gene matches. Germline-derived CDR1 and CDR2 are MDHEN and SYDVKM. This CDR3 is 14 amino acids long. The CDR3 loop reads CASSLDRDEETQYF. The CDR3 nucleotides read TGTGCCAGCAGCTTGGACAGGGACGAAGAGACCCAGTACTTC.

V usage is TRBV20-1 and J usage is TRBJ1-4; D not resolved. CDR3 length: 13 amino acids. The V end was cut by 3 bases, the J end by 4 bases, with 9 bases between. Looked up from germline, CDR1 is DFQATT and CDR2 is SNEGSKA (reference sequence). As DNA, the CDR3 is TGCAGTGCTAGTCGTGGCAGTAATGAAAAACTGTTTTTT. Amino acid sequence: CSASRGSNEKLFF.

The J gene is TRBJ2-1, the V gene TRBV5-1; D is perhaps TRBD1 or TRBD2 (5 bases each). CDR1 is SGHRS and CDR2 is YFSETQ in the germline V gene. V dropped 0 bases and J dropped 4 bases, with 17 bases sitting between them. The CDR3 extends over 17 amino acids. CDR3 loop: CASSLVAGRDGYNEQFF. CDR3 bases: TGCGCCAGCAGCTTGGTGGCGGGTAGGGACGGGTACAATGAGCAGTTCTTC.

A few counts support this clonotype. The rearrangement uses TRBV5-1 and TRBJ2-3, with TRBD2 matching 7 bases. This CDR3 contains 19 residues. The J segment lost 1 base and the V segment lost 0 bases, leaving 14 bases of the junction unmatched. The germline gives CDR1 SGHRS, CDR2 YFSETQ. CDR3 loop: CASSLGRGGAGEGTDTQYF. The CDR3 bases are TGCGCCAGCAGCTTGGGCCGTGGGGGTGCGGGAGAAGGCACAGATACGCAGTATTTT.

A few counts support this clonotype. The chain couples TRBV12-3 or TRBV12-4 to TRBJ2-3, with 8 bases matching TRBD1. Trimming cost V 8 bases and J 2 bases; bases outside gene matches: 6. The CDR3 contains 14 residues. The DNA of the CDR3 is TGTGCCAGCCTTCCGGGACAGGCCACAGATACGCAGTATTTT. Translation: CASLPGQATDTQYF.

This clonotype was seen a few times. The chain is built from TRBV28 and TRBJ2-7; 14 bases fit TRBD2. Germline V gives CDR1 MDHEN, CDR2 SYDVKM. V trimming: 7 bases; J trimming: 5 bases; junction bases outside the gene matches: 10. This CDR3 region has 16 residues. The CDR3 is CASTPGLAGGLNEQYF. The CDR3 nucleotides read TGTGCCAGCACCCCCGGACTAGCGGGAGGCCTTAACGAGCAGTACTTC.

The chain combines TRBV20-1 with TRBJ1-4; a weak D match, TRBD1 (5 bases). In germline, CDR1 is DFQATT, CDR2 SNEGSKA (reference sequence). The CDR3 is 12 residues long. For the CDR3, the DNA is TGCAGCCTCGGGTGGGGGGATGAAAAACTGTTTTTT. Translating it yields CSLGWGDEKLFF.

The CDR3 sequence is CASSLSGSQETQYF. CDR3 nucleotide sequence: TGTGCCAGCAGCTTAAGCGGATCCCAAGAGACCCAGTACTTC. This chain links TRBV9 with TRBJ2-5; maybe TRBD2 (5 bases). CDR1 is SGDLS and CDR2 is YYNGEE in the germline V gene. CDR3 size: 14 residues. V was pared by 4 bases and J by 1 base, with 11 bases between.

The table lists this clonotype with many counts. The chain recombines TRBV20-1 with TRBJ2-5; TRBD1 matches 7 bases. The V gene's germline CDR1 is DFQATT and CDR2 SNEGSKA (reference sequence). This CDR3 is built from 13 residues. J was trimmed by 2 bases and V by 0 bases; bases with no gene match: 0. CDR3 protein: CSARDRGQETQYF. The CDR3 nucleotides read TGCAGTGCTAGAGACAGGGGGCAAGAGACCCAGTACTTC.

This clonotype was seen at least ten times. The rearrangement links TRBV10-3 to TRBJ1-6, with 9 bases aligning to TRBD1. CDR3 length: 15 residues. Germline V gene lookup returns CDR1 ENHRY and CDR2 SYGVKD. Trimming removed 6 bases from V and 9 bases from J; junction bases left unmatched: 9. CDR3 sequence reads: CAISPGQGYLSPLHF. CDR3 bases: TGTGCCATCAGCCCAGGACAGGGGTATCTTTCACCCCTCCACTTT.

The V gene is TRBV4-3, the J gene TRBJ2-1, with 9 bases identical to TRBD2. V shed 1 base and J 7 bases; nucleotides not matched to a gene: 5. CDR1 is LGHNA, CDR2 YSLEER, per germline. The CDR3 covers 15 residues. The CDR3 loop is CASSQVAGGRNEQFF. The CDR3 DNA follows: TGCGCCAGCAGCCAAGTTGCGGGAGGGCGGAATGAGCAGTTCTTC.

V and J are TRBV5-1 and TRBJ2-7; D perhaps matches TRBD2 (5 bases). Per germline, CDR1 SGHRS and CDR2 YFSETQ. This CDR3 contains 18 residues. Trimming took 0 bases from V and 2 from J, leaving 21 bases between them. DNA of the CDR3: TGCGCCAGCAGCTTGGAGGCCCGCCGGGGTAAAATGACCTACGAGCAGTACTTC. Its protein is CASSLEARRGKMTYEQYF.

This clonotype was seen a few times. The chain recombines TRBV4-3 with TRBJ2-2; possibly TRBD2 for D (6 bases). V lost 0 bases, J lost 3 bases, and 14 bases lay in between. The germline V gene has CDR1 LGHNA and CDR2 YSLEER. The CDR3 contains 17 residues. This CDR3 is CASSQDPGEWDTGELFF. The CDR3, as DNA: TGCGCCAGCAGCCAAGATCCGGGGGAATGGGACACCGGGGAGCTGTTTTTT.

This clonotype was found many times. The chain recombines TRBV7-9 with TRBJ2-3; D gene uncertain. Trimming stripped 5 bases from V and 4 bases from J, with 19 bases between. There are 16 residues in the CDR3. Germline assignment: CDR1 SEHNR and CDR2 FQNEAQ (reference sequence). This chain's CDR3 is CASSPEQTGRADTQYF. The CDR3 DNA reads as TGTGCCAGCAGCCCAGAGCAAACCGGACGAGCAGATACGCAGTATTTT.

This chain uses TRBV11-2 with TRBJ2-3; a possible D gene is TRBD2 (5 bases). CDR1 SGHAT and CDR2 FQNNGV come from the germline V gene. The CDR3 consists of 15 residues. With 1 base removed from V and 2 bases from J, the gap between germline ends came to 10 bases. The CDR3 DNA reads TGTGCCAGCAGCTTAGTAGACTACCTCACAGATACGCAGTATTTT. It codes for CASSLVDYLTDTQYF.

This clonotype has just a few counts. In nucleotides, the CDR3 is TGTGCCAGCAGCTCCGGGACAGGGGCAAATGGCTACACCTTC. It specifies CASSSGTGANGYTF. V gene TRBV5-4 combines with J gene TRBJ1-2, with 10 bases matching TRBD1. Unmatched junction bases numbered 5, after V lost 3 bases and J lost 6 bases. The germline V gene has CDR1 SGHNT and CDR2 YYREEE (reference sequence). The CDR3 runs 14 residues.

The chain uses TRBV4-2 and TRBJ2-1, with D perhaps being TRBD1 or TRBD2 (5 bases each). V gave up 10 bases and J gave up 3 bases, with 16 bases separating them. The CDR3 sequence is 14 residues long. Germline lookup yields CDR1 LGHNA and CDR2 YNFKEQ. CDR3 amino acids: CAIGRRDLYNEQFF. CDR3 sequence (DNA): TGTGCCATCGGCCGCCGGGACCTCTACAATGAGCAGTTCTTC.

The chain has TRBV12-3 or TRBV12-4 and TRBJ1-6; D call uncertain. The CDR3 runs to 13 residues. V was clipped by 2 bases and J by 6 bases, with 5 bases between them. The CDR3, as DNA: TGTGCCAGCAGTTTACTTGGTAATTCACCCCTCCACTTT. Translating it yields CASSLLGNSPLHF.

This clonotype occurred many times. The chain employs TRBV12-3 or TRBV12-4 and TRBJ1-2; perhaps TRBD1 as D (5 bases). The CDR3 sequence is 15 residues long. Trimming left V 6 bases short and J 2 bases short, with 16 bases between. This CDR3 reads CASSTLGTANYGYTF. DNA of the CDR3: TGTGCCAGCAGCACGCTCGGGACTGCCAACTATGGCTACACCTTC.

The rearrangement joins TRBV12-3 or TRBV12-4 to TRBJ2-7, with no clear D. V was shortened by 4 bases and J by 6 bases, with 10 bases between the two germline ends. CDR3 length equals 12 residues. The CDR3 coding sequence is TGTGCCAGCAGTTCCCAAGCTAGCGAGCAGTACTTC. Translation: CASSSQASEQYF.

This clonotype has at least ten counts. The chain has TRBV4-3 and TRBJ2-7; 9 bases line up with TRBD1. The CDR3 totals 17 residues. With V trimmed by 0 bases and J by 2 bases, 8 bases remained unmatched. The V gene's germline CDR1 is LGHNA and CDR2 YSLEER. CDR3 DNA sequence: TGCGCCAGCAGCCAAGAGACCAATCGACAGGGGGCCTACGAGCAGTACTTC. It specifies CASSQETNRQGAYEQYF.

The V call is TRBV30, the J call TRBJ2-3; maybe TRBD1 (6 bases). The CDR3 sequence is 13 residues long. The V gene's germline CDR1 is GTSNPN and CDR2 SVGIG (reference sequence). Deletions cut 1 base from V and 1 base from J, with 6 bases between. The CDR3: CAWSEGGTDTQYF. CDR3 nucleotides: TGTGCCTGGAGTGAGGGGGGCACAGATACGCAGTATTTT.

This clonotype was seen a few times. The chain combines TRBV27 with TRBJ1-2; D is undetermined. The CDR3 totals 13 residues. Germline V lookup: CDR1 MNHEY, CDR2 SMNVEV (reference sequence). The V end lost 1 base, the J end lost 2 bases, and 5 bases lay between the germline ends. In DNA form, the CDR3 reads TGTGCCAGCAGTTTATGGCAGAACTATGGCTACACCTTC. Translated: CASSLWQNYGYTF.